This TCR beta chain was found in a study of glioma-infiltrating T cells. Note on this clonotype: The junction departs from the called germline gene at one end, perhaps through a read error.

Using RNA template, CDR3s of TCR alpha and beta were amplified with iRepertoire arm-PCR. TCRdb ran MiXCR on the multiplex PCR reads and lists one entry per CDR3 protein. The sample lists around 350,000 distinct CDR3 sequences, 41% occurring once. The CDR3 runs to 14 residues. Germline CDR1 MNHNS, CDR2 SASEGT. This TCR came from a human donor with low-grade glioma or glioblastoma, undergoing nonglioma brain surgery, or in good health (not recorded which). The rearrangement uses TRBV6-1 and TRBJ1-3; D remains unclear. Input material: glioma tissue, nonneoplastic brain tissue, or PBMCs (not recorded which). The DNA for the CDR3 is TGTGCCAGCAGCGAGAACTACTCTGGAAACACCATGTATTTT. Translated, it gives CASSENYSGNTMYF.